The 24 T cell receptor beta chains below come from one sample, sequenced in a study of blood T cell repertoires in COVID-19. Data came from immunoSEQ multiplex PCR; TCRdb stores just in-frame clones and leaves some out. The sample gives around 270,000 clones, 84% of which show up once; more than 1.5% is in the top ten. The sequencing input was peripheral blood. Receptors originate from a middle-aged woman who had recovered from COVID-19.

The V call is TRBV28, the J call TRBJ2-2, with a weak D call TRBD2 (5 bases). This CDR3 region has 14 residues. With 7 bases removed from V and 3 bases from J, the gap between germline ends came to 12 bases. The germline gives CDR1 MDHEN, CDR2 SYDVKM. The CDR3 reads CASTRGTDTGELFF. In DNA form, the CDR3 reads TGTGCCAGCACTCGGGGAACGGACACCGGGGAGCTGTTTTTT.

V is TRBV7-2 and J is TRBJ2-4; D possibly corresponds to TRBD2 (6 bases). This CDR3 has 18 amino acids. From germline, CDR1 is SGHTA and CDR2 FQGNSA. V was pared by 6 bases and J by 4 bases, with 25 bases between. In nucleotides, the CDR3 is TGTGCCAGCAGAGCCCGGGGAGGACCCCGGTTCGCTAAAAACATTCAGTACTTC. As protein: CASRARGGPRFAKNIQYF.

This sequence joins TRBV7-9 and TRBJ2-1, with D perhaps TRBD1 (7 bases). Germline CDR1 is SEHNR and CDR2 is FQNEAQ (reference sequence). V was shortened by 2 bases and J by 5 bases, with 10 bases between the two germline ends. The CDR3 has 14 amino acids. As DNA, the CDR3 is TGTGCCAGCAGCTTACAGGGGGGTGACAATGAGCAGTTCTTC. Amino acids: CASSLQGGDNEQFF.

This rearrangement joins TRBV28 to TRBJ1-4; 7 bases map to TRBD1. The germline gives CDR1 MDHEN, CDR2 SYDVKM. The CDR3 loop spans 17 amino acids. V lost 3 bases and J lost 7; bases outside the gene matches: 14. The CDR3 reads CASSFATLTQGGEKLFF. CDR3 nucleotide sequence: TGTGCCAGCAGTTTCGCTACCCTCACCCAGGGGGGTGAAAAACTGTTTTTT.

The chain employs TRBV28 and TRBJ2-2; D is unresolved. Germline V lookup: CDR1 MDHEN, CDR2 SYDVKM. Deletions cut 4 bases from V and 5 bases from J, with 14 bases between. The CDR3 runs to 15 residues. The CDR3 here is CASSSLWAQTGELFF. Here the CDR3 DNA reads TGTGCCAGCAGTTCATTGTGGGCGCAAACCGGGGAGCTGTTTTTT.

The chain couples TRBV5-1 to TRBJ1-1; D gene uncertain. Germline V gives CDR1 SGHRS, CDR2 YFSETQ. Trimming left V 0 bases short and J 1 base short, with 10 bases between. This CDR3 is built from 15 residues. The CDR3 DNA is TGCGCCAGCAGCTTGGATGGCTTTACGAACACTGAAGCTTTCTTT. This translates into CASSLDGFTNTEAFF.

The J gene is TRBJ2-2, the V gene TRBV29-1; weak D call: TRBD2 (5 bases). The CDR3 contains 14 residues. Per the germline V gene, CDR1 is SQVTM and CDR2 is ANQGSEA. V lost 3 bases and J 1 base, leaving 9 bases between the germline ends. The CDR3 coding sequence is TGCAGCGTTGATTTAGGGAGGAACACCGGGGAGCTGTTTTTT. Its protein product is CSVDLGRNTGELFF.

The J gene is TRBJ2-3, the V gene TRBV5-4; 9 nucleotides align to TRBD2. Germline-derived CDR1 and CDR2 are SGHNT and YYREEE (reference sequence). J gave up 3 bases and V 0 bases, and 8 bases lay outside the gene matches. This CDR3 has 17 amino acids. The CDR3, as DNA: TGTGCCAGCAGCTTGGCTCTTTCTAGCGGGGATACAGATACGCAGTATTTT. Translating it yields CASSLALSSGDTDTQYF.

The V gene is TRBV6-5, the J gene TRBJ2-7, with 7 bases that match TRBD1. CDR1 and CDR2 from the germline V gene are MNHEY and SVGAGI. The CDR3 totals 14 residues. With V trimmed by 5 bases and J by 3 bases, 7 bases remained unmatched. The CDR3 region is CASSRQGGDYEQYF. DNA of the CDR3: TGTGCCAGCAGTAGACAGGGTGGAGACTACGAGCAGTACTTC.

J is TRBJ1-2 and V is TRBV28; TRBD1 matches 10 bases. V lost 2 bases and J lost 8; bases outside the gene matches: 2. Germline V gene lookup returns CDR1 MDHEN and CDR2 SYDVKM. The CDR3 consists of 13 residues. CDR3 nucleotide sequence: TGTGCCAGCAGTTTAAGGGACAGGGGAGGCTACACCTTC. Amino acid sequence: CASSLRDRGGYTF.

This rearrangement joins TRBV10-2 to TRBJ1-6; D ambiguous. Germline CDR1 WSHSY, CDR2 SAAADI. V was clipped by 8 bases and J by 2 bases, with 10 bases between them. The CDR3 runs to 14 residues. The CDR3 loop reads CASLDRTYNSPLHF. The CDR3 coding sequence is TGCGCCAGCCTAGACCGAACCTATAATTCACCCCTCCACTTT.

The chain combines TRBV6-6 with TRBJ1-5; a possible D gene is TRBD1 (5 bases). V lost 8 bases and J 11 bases, leaving 28 bases between the germline ends. This CDR3 has 16 amino acids. Germline CDR1 is MNHNY and CDR2 is SVGAGI (reference sequence). In DNA form, the CDR3 reads TGTGCCAGCTGTTCCTCTCCGTACTCAGGGTTTTTGTCCCAGCATTTT. It specifies CASCSSPYSGFLSQHF.

The V gene is TRBV4-1, the J gene TRBJ1-6; D might be TRBD1 (6 bases). V was pared by 4 bases and J by 5 bases, with 15 bases between. Germline assignment: CDR1 MGHRA and CDR2 YSYEKL. The CDR3 has 16 amino acids. The CDR3 is CASSLGGGWDNSPLHF. The CDR3 DNA reads TGCGCCAGCAGCCTCGGCGGGGGCTGGGATAATTCACCCCTCCACTTT.

The chain combines TRBV2 with TRBJ1-2, with 8 positions matching TRBD1. CDR3 size: 13 residues. Trimming removed 6 bases from V and 6 bases from J; junction bases left unmatched: 6. CDR1 and CDR2 (germline): SNHLY, FYNNEI. The CDR3 protein is CASSDRGGNGYTF. The CDR3 region has the DNA TGTGCCAGCAGCGACAGGGGTGGAAATGGCTACACCTTC.

This chain uses TRBV2 with TRBJ2-7, with D hard to call. From germline, CDR1 is SNHLY and CDR2 FYNNEI. This CDR3 has 11 amino acids. V lost 6 bases to trimming and J lost 2 bases, with 5 bases between them. This CDR3 reads CASSEAYEQYF. The CDR3, as DNA: TGTGCCAGCAGCGAGGCCTACGAGCAGTACTTC. The entire variable domain, with the rest obtained from reference TRBV2 and TRBJ2-7, is as follows: EPEVTQTPSHQVTQMGQEVILRCVPISNHLYFYWYRQILGQKVEFLVSFYNNEISEKSEIFDDQFSVERPDGSNFTLKIRSTKLEDSAMYFCASSEAYEQYFGPGTRLTVT.

The chain has TRBV6-5 and TRBJ1-1; maybe TRBD1 (5 bases). V dropped 6 bases and J dropped 2 bases, with 13 bases sitting between them. This CDR3 spans 14 amino acids. CDR1 and CDR2 from the germline V gene are MNHEY and SVGAGI. The CDR3 here is CASRGGLLNTEAFF. In DNA form, the CDR3 reads TGTGCCAGCAGGGGGGGACTGCTAAACACTGAAGCTTTCTTT.

The V and J genes are TRBV28 and TRBJ1-1, with D maybe TRBD1 (5 bases). The CDR3 is 13 amino acids. Trimming stripped 10 bases from V and 4 bases from J, with 16 bases between. Germline V gives CDR1 MDHEN, CDR2 SYDVKM. The CDR3 sequence: CATRLGLVTEAFF. The CDR3 DNA follows: TGTGCCACCCGACTGGGGCTCGTCACTGAAGCTTTCTTT.

This chain joins TRBV12-3 or TRBV12-4 and TRBJ2-7; possibly TRBD2 for D (5 bases). V was trimmed by 6 bases and J by 3 bases, leaving 12 bases between them. The CDR3 is 13 amino acids. CDR3 coding DNA: TGTGCCAGCAGCGGGAACGGTATCTACGAGCAGTACTTC. Encoded protein: CASSGNGIYEQYF.

In the case of this clone: Other nucleotide sequences in the sample specify the same CDR3. The chain recombines TRBV11-2 with TRBJ2-2; D remains unclear. CDR1 is SGHAT, CDR2 FQNNGV, per germline. The V end was cut by 0 bases, the J end by 4 bases, with 6 bases between. The CDR3 sequence is 14 residues long. CDR3 in amino acids: CASSLEGGTGELFF. CDR3 nucleotides: TGTGCCAGCAGCTTAGAAGGCGGCACCGGGGAGCTGTTTTTT. Filled out from reference TRBV11-2 and TRBJ2-2, the complete variable domain reads EAGVAQSPRYKIIEKRQSVAFWCNPISGHATLYWYQQILGQGPKLLIQFQNNGVVDDSQLPKDRFSAERLKGVDSTLKIQPAKLEDSAVYLCASSLEGGTGELFFGEGSRLTVL.

This clone was recorded only once. The J gene is TRBJ2-3, the V gene TRBV11-3; possible D gene TRBD1, 6 bases. CDR1 is SGHNT, CDR2 YENEEA, per germline. This CDR3 region has 18 residues. Trimming took off 1 base at V and 2 bases at J, with 19 bases between the two ends. The CDR3 nucleotides are TGTGCCAGCAGCTTAGTTAGTCGCTGGGACACCTCCACAGATACGCAGTATTTT. This translates into CASSLVSRWDTSTDTQYF.

The chain uses TRBV19 and TRBJ2-6; D is perhaps TRBD1 (6 bases). This CDR3 comprises 15 residues. V lost 5 bases to trimming and J lost 1 base, with 9 bases between them. Germline-derived CDR1 and CDR2 are LNHDA and SQIVND (reference sequence). The CDR3 reads CASSVTGSGANVLTF. CDR3 bases: TGTGCCAGTAGTGTCACAGGGTCTGGGGCCAACGTCCTGACTTTC. Full variable domain (outside the CDR3, taken from reference TRBV19 and TRBJ2-6): DGGITQSPKYLFRKEGQNVTLSCEQNLNHDAMYWYRQDPGQGLRLIYYSQIVNDFQKGDIAEGYSVSREKKESFPLTVTSAQKNPTAFYLCASSVTGSGANVLTFGAGSRLTVL.

The rearrangement joins TRBV7-9 to TRBJ2-1, with D unclear. The germline V gene encodes CDR1 SEHNR and CDR2 FQNEAQ (reference sequence). The CDR3 contains 14 residues. V lost 3 bases to trimming and J lost 6 bases, with 12 bases between them. The CDR3 spells CASSFVGSPNEQFF. As DNA, the CDR3 is TGTGCCAGCAGCTTTGTTGGCTCCCCCAATGAGCAGTTCTTC.

This chain links TRBV6-5 with TRBJ1-2; D perhaps matches TRBD1 (5 bases). The CDR3 extends over 12 amino acids. V lost 6 bases and J 8 bases, leaving 13 bases between the germline ends. The germline V gene encodes CDR1 MNHEY and CDR2 SVGAGI. The DNA of the CDR3 is TGTGCCAGCAGCGGCGACAGTGAGGGCTACACCTTC. Translated, it gives CASSGDSEGYTF.

The chain links TRBV9 to TRBJ2-2, with D perhaps matching TRBD1 (5 bases). The CDR3 covers 16 residues. The V and J ends lost 1 base and 0 bases respectively, with 10 bases between them. Per the germline V gene, CDR1 is SGDLS and CDR2 is YYNGEE. CDR3 in amino acids: CASSVNRYPNTGELFF. In DNA form, the CDR3 reads TGTGCCAGCAGCGTAAACAGGTATCCGAACACCGGGGAGCTGTTTTTT. The full variable domain, rest sourced from reference TRBV9 and TRBJ2-2, is DSGVTQTPKHLITATGQRVTLRCSPRSGDLSVYWYQQSLDQGLQFLIQYYNGEERAKGNILERFSAQQFPDLHSELNLSSLELGDSALYFCASSVNRYPNTGELFFGEGSRLTVL.